This T cell receptor (beta chain) was identified during a study of response to subunit inactivated influenza vaccine. Via MiXCR, TCRdb re-called the RT-PCR reads, giving one row per CDR3 protein. This table holds 500,000 or so distinct CDR3 sequences, 16% found once. The TCR sequence derives from a man between 50 and 75 years old who received an inactivated influenza vaccine. The material was CD4+ T cells sorted from PBMCs, obtained about 24 months after vaccination.

The CDR3: CASSGSGTPNTDTQYF. The CDR3, as DNA: TGTGCCAGCAGCGGATCCGGGACTCCTAACACAGATACGCAGTATTTT. The chain employs TRBV9 and TRBJ2-3, with D possibly matching TRBD2 (6 bases). The germline CDR1 and CDR2 sequences are SGDLS and YYNGEE. V dropped 3 bases and J dropped 2 bases, with 16 bases sitting between them. The CDR3 loop spans 16 amino acids.